This T cell receptor beta chain was obtained from a study of blood T cell repertoires in COVID-19. Repertoires were generated with immunoSEQ multiplex PCR, while TCRdb's copy carries only in-frame clones and drops some. Seen here are 50,000 to 75,000 clones, 79% observed once, and the top ten hold 3.5%. This CDR3 is 13 amino acids long. V shed 7 bases and J shed 0 bases, with 4 bases lying between them. This TCR was recovered from a man in his sixties with acute or convalescent COVID-19. The chain links TRBV12-3 or TRBV12-4 to TRBJ2-6, with unresolved D. Sequencing used peripheral blood. The CDR3 coding sequence is TGTGCCAGCAATCTCTCTGGGGCCAACGTCCTGACTTTC. Amino acids: CASNLSGANVLTF.